The TCR beta chain under discussion was sequenced for a study of T cell repertoires in cytomegalovirus infection. This CDR3 has 15 residues. Germline trimming cut 4 bases from V and 6 bases from J; bases unmatched to any gene: 6. CDR1 and CDR2 (germline): SEHNR, FQNEAQ (reference sequence). Overall study findings and caveats: HLA-C-restricted, CMV-specific TCR beta clonotypes were dominant ex vivo.

Turning to this clonotype: Its antigen is not identified.

TCRdb independently ran MiXCR on the reads; one entry per CDR3 protein. The table lists 740,000 or so distinct CDR3 sequences, roughly a third of them singletons. The rearrangement joins TRBV7-9 to TRBJ1-5, with 10 bases aligning to TRBD1. This receptor was obtained from a human donor in good health (CMV status not recorded). Some clones in this sample may be carry-over from other donors' samples. Sequencing input: PBMCs. In DNA form, the CDR3 reads TGTGCCAGCAGCTCCGGGACAGGGGAAATTCAGCCCCAGCATTTT. Translated, it gives CASSSGTGEIQPQHF.